One and the same sample provided the 7 T cell receptor beta chains below, sequenced in a study of Ad26.COV2.S vaccination and SARS-CoV-2 variants. Treatment here: 15 to 20 received Ad26.COV2.S at low or high dose, single or two shots; roughly five received placebo; per-sample allocation not given. Samples were taken on day 63 after the first vaccine or placebo injection. The table came from immunoSEQ multiplex PCR; TCRdb's copy has only in-frame clones and leaves some out. The repertoire holds about 350,000 clones, with about 88% as singletons. The sequencing here drew on peripheral blood, taken in a trial of Ad26.COV2.S vaccine versus placebo. The source of these receptors is a person between 18 and 65 years old who received the Ad26.COV2.S COVID-19 vaccine or a placebo.

The CDR3, as DNA: TGTGCCACCAGCAGAGGAGGACTAGCGGGGGGGAACTACGAGCAGTACTTC. Encoded protein: CATSRGGLAGGNYEQYF. The chain has TRBV15 and TRBJ2-7; 15 positions match TRBD2. The CDR3 runs 17 residues. Trimming cost V 1 base and J 3 bases; bases outside gene matches: 4. CDR1 and CDR2 (germline): LNHNV, YYDKDF (reference sequence).

In its sample, this clone was seen once. CDR3 sequence: CASSSRSGGGSNQPQHF. Written as DNA, the CDR3 is TGTGCCAGCAGCTCGAGGTCAGGGGGGGGTAGCAATCAGCCCCAGCATTTT. The rearrangement links TRBV7-2 to TRBJ1-5, with TRBD1 matching 7 bases. The CDR3 extends over 17 amino acids. J was trimmed by 0 bases and V by 4 bases; bases with no gene match: 9. Germline assignment: CDR1 SGHTA and CDR2 FQGNSA.

This chain connects TRBV11-2 to TRBJ1-4; D gene uncertain. The CDR3 is 16 amino acids. Trimming left V 2 bases short and J 5 bases short, with 15 bases between. Germline V gene data show CDR1 as SGHAT and CDR2 as FQNNGV. The CDR3 coding sequence is TGTGCCAGCAGCTTACGAGGGCGTCGCAGCAATGAAAAACTGTTTTTT. This encodes CASSLRGRRSNEKLFF.

The chain joins TRBV19 to TRBJ2-3; no definite D call. V was cut by 6 bases and J by 4 bases, with 11 bases left in between. This CDR3 spans 13 amino acids. CDR1 and CDR2 from the germline V gene are LNHDA and SQIVND (reference sequence). For the CDR3, the DNA is TGTGCCAGTAGAAGCTTAAAAGCAGATACGCAGTATTTT. It codes for CASRSLKADTQYF.

This clone was counted between two and nine times. The CDR3 reads CASRVRTGELFF. The CDR3 DNA reads TGTGCCAGCAGGGTTCGCACCGGGGAGCTGTTTTTT. The chain links TRBV12-3 or TRBV12-4 to TRBJ2-2; no firm D call. This CDR3 comprises 12 residues. V was shortened by 6 bases and J by 4 bases, with 6 bases between the two germline ends.

This sequence joins TRBV27 and TRBJ1-1, with 7 bases that match TRBD1. The CDR3 covers 17 residues. With 5 bases clipped from V and 0 bases from J, the junction kept 12 bases outside the gene matches. In germline, CDR1 is MNHEY, CDR2 SMNVEV (reference sequence). The CDR3 reads CASSRSTGVLMNTEAFF. CDR3 DNA: TGTGCCAGCAGTCGGAGCACAGGGGTTCTAATGAACACTGAAGCTTTCTTT.

The V and J genes are TRBV28 and TRBJ1-4; D might be TRBD1 (6 bases). The CDR3 length is 14 residues. Germline CDR1 and CDR2: MDHEN and SYDVKM. V dropped 8 bases and J dropped 0 bases, with 10 bases sitting between them. The DNA of the CDR3 is TGTGCCAGCGAGAACAGGGCAACTAATGAAAAACTGTTTTTT. Residues: CASENRATNEKLFF. The full variable domain, its missing parts supplied by reference TRBV28 and TRBJ1-4, is DVKVTQSSRYLVKRTGEKVFLECVQDMDHENMFWYRQDPGLGLRLIYFSYDVKMKEKGDIPEGYSVSREKKERFSLILESASTNQTSMYLCASENRATNEKLFFGSGTQLSVL.